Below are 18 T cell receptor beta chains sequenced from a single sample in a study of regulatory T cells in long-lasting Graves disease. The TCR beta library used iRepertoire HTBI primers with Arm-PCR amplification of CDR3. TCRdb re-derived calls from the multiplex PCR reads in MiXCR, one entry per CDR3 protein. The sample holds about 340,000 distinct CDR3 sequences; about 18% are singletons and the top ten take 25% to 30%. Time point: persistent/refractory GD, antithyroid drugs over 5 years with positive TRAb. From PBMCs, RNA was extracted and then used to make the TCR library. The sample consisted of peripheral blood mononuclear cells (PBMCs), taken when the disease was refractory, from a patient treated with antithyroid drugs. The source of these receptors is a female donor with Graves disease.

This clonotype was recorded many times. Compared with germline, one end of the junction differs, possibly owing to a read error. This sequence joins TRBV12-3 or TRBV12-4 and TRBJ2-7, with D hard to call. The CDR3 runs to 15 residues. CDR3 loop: CTSSPTGDRSYEQYF. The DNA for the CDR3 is TGTACCAGCAGTCCGACTGGAGATAGGAGTTACGAGCAGTACTTC.

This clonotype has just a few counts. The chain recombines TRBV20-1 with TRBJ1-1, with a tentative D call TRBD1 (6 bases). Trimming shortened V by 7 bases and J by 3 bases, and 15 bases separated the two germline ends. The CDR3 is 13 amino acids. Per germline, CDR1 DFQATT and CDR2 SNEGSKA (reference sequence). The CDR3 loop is CSGQRGGDTEAFF. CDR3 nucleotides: TGCAGTGGTCAGAGAGGGGGGGACACTGAAGCTTTCTTT.

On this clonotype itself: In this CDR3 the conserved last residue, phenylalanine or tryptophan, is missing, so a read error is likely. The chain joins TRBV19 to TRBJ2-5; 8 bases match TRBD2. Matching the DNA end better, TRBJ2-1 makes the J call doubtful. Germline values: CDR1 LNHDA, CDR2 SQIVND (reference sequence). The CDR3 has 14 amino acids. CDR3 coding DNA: TGTGCCAGTAAGAGGCGGGGGGATGTAGATGAGCAGTTCTCC. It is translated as CASKRRGDVDEQFS.

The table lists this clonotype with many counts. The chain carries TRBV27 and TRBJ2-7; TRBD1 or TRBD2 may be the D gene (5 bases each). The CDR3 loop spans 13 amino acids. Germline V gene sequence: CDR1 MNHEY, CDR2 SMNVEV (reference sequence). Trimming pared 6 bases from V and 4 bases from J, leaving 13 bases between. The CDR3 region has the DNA TGTGCCAGCAGGTTAAGGGGAGCATACGAGCAGTACTTC. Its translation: CASRLRGAYEQYF.

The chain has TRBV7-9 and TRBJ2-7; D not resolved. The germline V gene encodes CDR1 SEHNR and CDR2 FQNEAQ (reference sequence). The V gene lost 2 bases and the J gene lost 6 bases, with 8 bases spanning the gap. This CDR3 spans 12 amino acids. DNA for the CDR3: TGTGCCAGCAGCTTATTCGCTAGCGAGCAGTACTTC. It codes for CASSLFASEQYF.

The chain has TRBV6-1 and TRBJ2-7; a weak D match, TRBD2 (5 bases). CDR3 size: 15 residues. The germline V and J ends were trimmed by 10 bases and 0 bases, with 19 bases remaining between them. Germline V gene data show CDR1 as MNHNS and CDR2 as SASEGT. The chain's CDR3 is CAITGWTASSYEQYF. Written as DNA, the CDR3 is TGTGCCATCACGGGATGGACCGCGAGCTCCTACGAGCAGTACTTC.

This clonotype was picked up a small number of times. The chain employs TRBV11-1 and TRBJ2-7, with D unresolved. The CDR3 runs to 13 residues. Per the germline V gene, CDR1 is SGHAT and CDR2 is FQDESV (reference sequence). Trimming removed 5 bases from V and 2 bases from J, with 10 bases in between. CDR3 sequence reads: CASSRNGAYEQYF. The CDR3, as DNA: TGTGCCAGCAGCAGGAACGGAGCCTACGAGCAGTACTTC.

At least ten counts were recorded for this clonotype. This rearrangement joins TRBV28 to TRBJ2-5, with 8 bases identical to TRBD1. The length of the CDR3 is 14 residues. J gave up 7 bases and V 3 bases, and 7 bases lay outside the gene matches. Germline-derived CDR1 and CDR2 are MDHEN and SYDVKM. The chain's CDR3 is CASSLSGGLATQYF. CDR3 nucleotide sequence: TGTGCCAGCAGTTTGTCAGGGGGCTTGGCGACCCAGTACTTC.

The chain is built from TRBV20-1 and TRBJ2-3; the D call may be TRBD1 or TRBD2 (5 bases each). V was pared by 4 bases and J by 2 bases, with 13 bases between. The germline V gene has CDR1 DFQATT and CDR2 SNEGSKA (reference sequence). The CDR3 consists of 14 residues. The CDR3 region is CSATGLGPTDTQYF. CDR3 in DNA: TGCAGTGCTACCGGGCTGGGACCCACAGATACGCAGTATTTT.

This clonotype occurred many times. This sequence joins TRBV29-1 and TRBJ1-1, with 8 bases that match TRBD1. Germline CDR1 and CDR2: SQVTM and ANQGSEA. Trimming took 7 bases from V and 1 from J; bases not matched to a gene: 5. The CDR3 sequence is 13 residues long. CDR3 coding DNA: TGCAGCGGTGGGGGACAGGCGAACACTGAAGCTTTCTTT. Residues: CSGGGQANTEAFF.

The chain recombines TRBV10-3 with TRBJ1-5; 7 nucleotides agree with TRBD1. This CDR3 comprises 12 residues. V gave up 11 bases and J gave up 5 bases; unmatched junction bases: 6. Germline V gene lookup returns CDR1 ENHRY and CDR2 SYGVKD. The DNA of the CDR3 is TGTGCCGCACAGGGGTCGGATCAGCCCCAGCATTTT. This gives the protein CAAQGSDQPQHF.

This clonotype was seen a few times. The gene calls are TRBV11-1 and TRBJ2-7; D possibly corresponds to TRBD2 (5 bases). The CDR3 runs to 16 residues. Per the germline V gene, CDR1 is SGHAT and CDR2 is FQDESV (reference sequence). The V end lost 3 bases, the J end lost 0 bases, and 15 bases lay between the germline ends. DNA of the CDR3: TGTGCCAGCAGCTTGAGCGGATTCGCCAGCTCCTACGAGCAGTACTTC. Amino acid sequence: CASSLSGFASSYEQYF.

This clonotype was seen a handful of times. CDR3 region: CASTLGVSTQSNYGYTF. The CDR3, as DNA: TGTGCCAGCACCCTTGGTGTTAGCACACAGAGTAACTATGGCTACACCTTC. V gene TRBV6-2 or TRBV6-3 combines with J gene TRBJ1-2; D unclear. Trimming removed 7 bases from V and 1 base from J, with 22 bases in between. Germline V lookup: CDR1 MNHEY, CDR2 SVGEGT. The CDR3 extends over 17 amino acids.

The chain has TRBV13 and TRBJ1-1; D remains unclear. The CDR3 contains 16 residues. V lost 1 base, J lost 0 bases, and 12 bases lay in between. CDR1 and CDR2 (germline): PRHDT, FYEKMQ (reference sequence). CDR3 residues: CASSLDPGLMNTEAFF. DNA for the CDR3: TGTGCCAGCAGCTTAGACCCGGGTTTGATGAACACTGAAGCTTTCTTT. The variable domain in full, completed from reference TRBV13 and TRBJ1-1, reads AAGVIQSPRHLIKEKRETATLKCYPIPRHDTVYWYQQGPGQDPQFLISFYEKMQSDKGSIPDRFSAQQFSDYHSELNMSSLELGDSALYFCASSLDPGLMNTEAFFGQGTRLTVV.

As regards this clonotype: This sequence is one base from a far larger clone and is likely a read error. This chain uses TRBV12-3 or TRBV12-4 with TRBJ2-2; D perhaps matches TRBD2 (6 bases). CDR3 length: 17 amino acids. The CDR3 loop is CASSRDHYQRGTGGLFF. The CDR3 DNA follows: TGTGCCAGCAGTCGCGATCACTACCAAAGAGGGACCGGGGGGCTGTTTTTT.

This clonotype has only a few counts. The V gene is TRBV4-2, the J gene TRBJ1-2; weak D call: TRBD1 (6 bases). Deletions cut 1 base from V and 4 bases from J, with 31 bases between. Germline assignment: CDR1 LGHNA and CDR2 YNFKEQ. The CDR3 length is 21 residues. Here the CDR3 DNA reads TGTGCCAGCAGCCAAGGGAGGCCAGGGACATTACGCCTCCGTCAGCCCTATGGCTACACCTTC. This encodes CASSQGRPGTLRLRQPYGYTF.

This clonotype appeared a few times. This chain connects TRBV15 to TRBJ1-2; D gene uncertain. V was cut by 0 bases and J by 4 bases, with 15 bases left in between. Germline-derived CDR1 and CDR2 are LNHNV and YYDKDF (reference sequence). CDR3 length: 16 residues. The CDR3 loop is CATSRDVEGSAYGYTF. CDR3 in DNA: TGTGCCACCAGCAGAGATGTTGAGGGAAGTGCCTATGGCTACACCTTC.

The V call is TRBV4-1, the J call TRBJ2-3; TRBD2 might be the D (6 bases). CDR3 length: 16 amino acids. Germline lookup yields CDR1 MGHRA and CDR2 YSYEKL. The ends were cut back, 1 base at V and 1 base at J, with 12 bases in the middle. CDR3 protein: CASSQGGAGRTDTQYF. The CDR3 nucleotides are TGCGCCAGCAGCCAAGGAGGAGCGGGCCGCACAGATACGCAGTATTTT.